The 4 T cell receptor beta chains reported below all come from one sample, sequenced in a study of identical twins. In TCRdb, the 5' RACE reads were re-called with MiXCR into one record per CDR3 protein. The table includes approximately 550,000 distinct CDR3 sequences, approximately 20% detected once. The data were also submitted as part of a second study, on yellow fever vaccine responses in identical twins.

The specimen sequenced was CD4+ T cells sorted from blood. These receptors were taken from a woman aged 18-30 years in good health.

The chain uses TRBV15 and TRBJ1-5, with 7 bases matching TRBD1. Germline CDR1 and CDR2: LNHNV and YYDKDF (reference sequence). There are 15 residues in the CDR3. The V segment lost 0 bases and the J segment 6 bases; nucleotides outside the gene matches: 5. CDR3 in DNA: TGTGCCACCAGCAGAGAAGACAGGGTGGCTCAGCCCCAGCATTTT. Protein: CATSREDRVAQPQHF.

Notes on this clonotype: One end of the junction varies from germline; a read error may be responsible. The chain recombines TRBV20-1 with TRBJ2-1; perhaps D is TRBD1 or TRBD2 (6 bases each). Germline CDR1 is DFQATT and CDR2 is SNEGSKA (reference sequence). The CDR3 has 15 amino acids. As DNA, the CDR3 is TGCTGTGCTAGAGATTTAGAGGGGGGCTACAATGAGCAGTTCTTC. Protein product: CCARDLEGGYNEQFF.

This clonotype was counted many times. This chain links TRBV24-1 with TRBJ2-7; D is unresolved. Trimming took 5 bases from V and 7 from J, leaving 26 bases between them. Germline CDR1 KGHDR, CDR2 SFDVKD. The CDR3 contains 17 residues. The CDR3 coding sequence is TGTGCCACCAGTGTTACGGAGATCCCAACCCGACCTCCAGAGCAGTACGTC. The encoded protein is CATSVTEIPTRPPEQYV.

The chain joins TRBV3-1 to TRBJ2-1; D perhaps matches TRBD1 (5 bases). This CDR3 is 17 amino acids long. Trimming removed 8 bases at V and 2 bases at J, with 22 bases between. Germline-derived CDR1 and CDR2 are LGHDT and YNNKEL (reference sequence). The CDR3 loop reads CASSQGPAGWPYNEQFF. The CDR3 DNA follows: TGTGCCAGCTCCCAAGGGCCCGCAGGGTGGCCCTACAATGAGCAGTTCTTC.